These 32 T cell receptor beta chains were sequenced from one sample in a study of early T cells in non-severe SARS-CoV-2 infection. Each CDR3 protein is one row after TCRdb ran MiXCR on the 5' RACE reads. The table lists about 80,000 distinct CDR3 sequences, around 12% of them singletons. The sequenced sample was whole blood, obtained at baseline. These receptors all stem from an adult who was a healthcare worker with PCR-confirmed SARS-CoV-2 infection or an uninfected control (not recorded which). The donor label of this sample is uncertain.

There are a few counts of this clonotype. This CDR3 reads CASSQGTDSMNTEAFF. The DNA for the CDR3 is TGTGCCAGCAGCCAAGGAACAGACTCCATGAACACTGAAGCTTTCTTT. J is TRBJ1-1 and V is TRBV14; D unresolved. The CDR3 consists of 16 residues. Trimming stripped 1 base from V and 0 bases from J, with 12 bases between. Germline V gene sequence: CDR1 SGHDN, CDR2 FVKESK.

This clonotype was detected only a few times. The CDR3: CSVEGQTQPYEQYF. CDR3 in DNA: TGCAGCGTTGAAGGGCAAACCCAACCCTACGAGCAGTACTTC. V gene TRBV29-1 combines with J gene TRBJ2-7; the D is unclear. This CDR3 spans 14 amino acids. V was pared by 1 base and J by 2 bases, with 12 bases between. Germline CDR1 SQVTM, CDR2 ANQGSEA.

V gene TRBV4-3 combines with J gene TRBJ2-3; D is unresolved. V shed 3 bases and J shed 4 bases, with 20 bases lying between them. This CDR3 has 17 residues. CDR1 LGHNA and CDR2 YSLEER come from the germline V gene. This CDR3 reads CASSQNILSETPDTQYF. DNA of the CDR3: TGCGCCAGCAGCCAGAACATACTGAGCGAGACTCCAGATACGCAGTATTTT.

This clonotype was detected a few times. The V and J genes are TRBV12-3 or TRBV12-4 and TRBJ2-2, with 8 bases lining up with TRBD2. This CDR3 spans 15 amino acids. J was trimmed by 0 bases and V by 5 bases; bases with no gene match: 2. The CDR3 region is CASSTLAANTGELFF. Written as DNA, the CDR3 is TGTGCCAGCAGTACACTAGCGGCGAACACCGGGGAGCTGTTTTTT.

This chain joins TRBV7-9 and TRBJ2-5; D not resolved. V lost 4 bases, J lost 4 bases, and 7 bases lay in between. Per germline, CDR1 SEHNR and CDR2 FQNEAQ (reference sequence). This CDR3 is 12 amino acids long. CDR3 sequence reads: CASSSMGETQYF. The CDR3, as DNA: TGTGCCAGCAGCTCCATGGGAGAGACCCAGTACTTC.

This clonotype has just a few counts. The CDR3 DNA follows: TGTGCCAGTCGCCGAGGGGCCTATGAGCAGTTCTTC. As protein: CASRRGAYEQFF. The chain joins TRBV7-9 to TRBJ2-1; D may be TRBD1 or TRBD2 (5 bases each). Per the germline V gene, CDR1 is SEHNR and CDR2 is FQNEAQ (reference sequence). The CDR3 runs 12 residues. Trimming took off 9 bases at V and 8 bases at J, with 14 bases between the two ends.

This clonotype was recorded at least ten times. The gene calls are TRBV18 and TRBJ2-1; D gene ambiguous. The CDR3 consists of 12 residues. The V gene's germline CDR1 is KGHSH and CDR2 LQKENI. Trimming took off 3 bases at V and 10 bases at J, with 10 bases between the two ends. For the CDR3, the DNA is TGTGCCAGCTCACCTAATAACATAGAGCAGTTCTTC. Protein product: CASSPNNIEQFF.

This clonotype was seen a handful of times. The genes are TRBV5-1 and TRBJ2-1; no clear D. The CDR3 runs 16 residues. Germline V gene data show CDR1 as SGHRS and CDR2 as YFSETQ. The V end lost 4 bases, the J end lost 6 bases, and 20 bases lay between the germline ends. CDR3 region: CASSPGIRFLSNEQFF. The CDR3 DNA reads TGCGCCAGCAGCCCTGGTATAAGGTTCCTAAGCAATGAGCAGTTCTTC.

Only a few counts were recorded for this clonotype. CDR3 sequence (DNA): TGCGCCAGCAGCTCGAACCAGGCTAGCTCAGGGGGAGCTTTCTTT. Protein product: CASSSNQASSGGAFF. The chain links TRBV5-1 to TRBJ1-1; TRBD1 matches 7 bases. The CDR3 sequence is 15 residues long. CDR1 and CDR2 from the germline V gene are SGHRS and YFSETQ. With V trimmed by 3 bases and J by 10 bases, 15 bases remained unmatched.

This clonotype was counted once. The chain links TRBV9 to TRBJ2-3, with 9 nucleotides matching TRBD2. Losses at the gene ends were 2 bases for V and 6 bases for J; bases not matched to a gene: 4. Looked up from germline, CDR1 is SGDLS and CDR2 is YYNGEE. The CDR3 totals 14 residues. The CDR3 here is CASSVTGLADTQYF. The CDR3 nucleotides read TGTGCCAGCAGCGTCACCGGACTAGCGGATACGCAGTATTTT.

CDR3 residues: CSASSGGTDTQYF. The CDR3 DNA reads TGCAGTGCAAGTAGCGGTGGCACAGATACGCAGTATTTT. The gene calls are TRBV20-1 and TRBJ2-3; possibly TRBD2 for D (6 bases). Between the trimmed V and J ends, which lost 6 bases and 1 base, there was a span of 11 bases. Germline V gives CDR1 DFQATT, CDR2 SNEGSKA (reference sequence). This CDR3 has 13 amino acids.

This clonotype was counted only a few times. The rearrangement links TRBV6-5 to TRBJ2-7; D possibly matches TRBD1 or TRBD2 (5 bases each). Germline CDR1 and CDR2: MNHEY and SVGAGI. There are 14 residues in the CDR3. V was cut by 0 bases and J by 5 bases, with 11 bases left in between. The chain's CDR3 is CASSYSIGADEQYF. In nucleotides, the CDR3 is TGTGCCAGCAGTTACTCGATCGGGGCGGACGAGCAGTACTTC.

This clonotype has only a few counts. The V and J genes are TRBV10-3 and TRBJ2-2; D uncertain. This CDR3 comprises 14 residues. CDR1 is ENHRY, CDR2 SYGVKD, per germline. Trimming took off 4 bases at V and 2 bases at J, with 8 bases between the two ends. Here the CDR3 reads CAISAVLNTGELFF. The CDR3 bases are TGTGCCATCAGTGCGGTGCTAAACACCGGGGAGCTGTTTTTT.

The CDR3 spells CASSYRTRTDRTHYGYTF. DNA of the CDR3: TGTGCCAGCAGTTACCGAACCAGAACGGACAGGACACATTATGGCTACACCTTC. This sequence joins TRBV6-5 and TRBJ1-2; 7 nucleotides match TRBD1. The CDR3 is 18 amino acids. Germline loops: CDR1 MNHEY, CDR2 SVGAGI. V lost 2 bases, J lost 5 bases, and 17 bases stayed unmatched.

Ten or more counts support this clonotype. This chain uses TRBV20-1 with TRBJ1-6; the match to TRBD1 covers 7 bases. Germline V gene data show CDR1 as DFQATT and CDR2 as SNEGSKA (reference sequence). The CDR3 loop spans 14 amino acids. V was clipped by 0 bases and J by 6 bases; unmatched bases: 2. CDR3 coding DNA: TGCAGTGCTAGAGAGACAGGGCGTAATTCACCCCTCCACTTT. It codes for CSARETGRNSPLHF.

This clonotype showed up just a few times. The J gene is TRBJ1-1, the V gene TRBV7-6, with a weak D call TRBD1 (6 bases). The CDR3 covers 15 residues. V lost 5 bases and J lost 0, with 13 bases in between. The germline gives CDR1 SGHVS, CDR2 FNYEAQ. The CDR3 sequence: CASSHSQGLNTEAFF. CDR3 DNA sequence: TGTGCCAGCAGCCATTCACAGGGACTGAACACTGAAGCTTTCTTT.

This chain connects TRBV12-3 or TRBV12-4 to TRBJ2-5; possibly TRBD1 for D (6 bases). The germline V and J ends were trimmed by 6 bases and 4 bases, with 12 bases remaining between them. This CDR3 spans 13 amino acids. The CDR3 here is CASRPTGRETQYF. DNA for the CDR3: TGTGCCAGCAGACCAACAGGGAGAGAGACCCAGTACTTC.

The J gene is TRBJ2-3, the V gene TRBV20-1, with TRBD2 matching 11 bases. CDR3 length: 17 amino acids. Germline lookup yields CDR1 DFQATT and CDR2 SNEGSKA (reference sequence). V gave up 0 bases and J gave up 1 base; unmatched junction bases: 6. The CDR3 nucleotides read TGCAGTGCTAGAGAGCCACCGGGACTAGCGGGCACAGATACGCAGTATTTT. This encodes CSAREPPGLAGTDTQYF.

This chain connects TRBV7-2 to TRBJ1-5; D is uncertain. V was trimmed by 1 base and J by 3 bases, leaving 10 bases between them. The CDR3 has 15 residues. Germline V lookup: CDR1 SGHTA, CDR2 FQGNSA. The CDR3 sequence: CASSLVVWDNQPQHF. The CDR3 DNA reads as TGTGCCAGCAGCTTAGTGGTATGGGACAATCAGCCCCAGCATTTT.

In DNA form, the CDR3 reads TGCAGTGCTGAACTAGCGGGAGAGGGAGATACGCAGTATTTT. It codes for CSAELAGEGDTQYF. The chain joins TRBV20-1 to TRBJ2-3, with TRBD2 matching over 11 bases. The CDR3 is made up of 14 amino acids. Germline V gene lookup returns CDR1 DFQATT and CDR2 SNEGSKA (reference sequence). Germline trimming cut 5 bases from V and 5 bases from J; bases unmatched to any gene: 6.

The J gene is TRBJ2-1, the V gene TRBV27; 11 bases line up with TRBD2. The V gene end was trimmed by 2 bases and the J gene end by 8 bases; junction bases not matched to a gene: 5. Germline lookup yields CDR1 MNHEY and CDR2 SMNVEV (reference sequence). The length of the CDR3 is 15 residues. The CDR3 here is CASSLGLAGGHEQFF. Written as DNA, the CDR3 is TGTGCCAGCAGTTTAGGACTAGCGGGCGGGCATGAGCAGTTCTTC.

This clonotype appeared many times. The chain joins TRBV20-1 to TRBJ2-5; tentatively, D is TRBD1 or TRBD2 (5 bases each). Deletions cut 0 bases from V and 4 bases from J, with 18 bases between. The CDR3 loop spans 16 amino acids. The germline V gene has CDR1 DFQATT and CDR2 SNEGSKA (reference sequence). CDR3 region: CSARDPPGASGETQYF. The CDR3 DNA follows: TGCAGTGCTAGAGATCCCCCCGGGGCGAGTGGAGAGACCCAGTACTTC.

In this sample, this clonotype turned up many times. The J gene is TRBJ1-1, the V gene TRBV18; 7 bases are shared with TRBD1. This CDR3 contains 14 residues. V trimming: 4 bases; J trimming: 1 base; junction bases outside the gene matches: 3. From germline, CDR1 is KGHSH and CDR2 LQKENI. The CDR3 DNA sequence: TGTGCCAGCTCACGACAGGGCCGGAACACTGAAGCTTTCTTT. The encoded protein is CASSRQGRNTEAFF.

The chain couples TRBV6-5 to TRBJ2-1, with 7 positions matching TRBD2. Germline CDR1 and CDR2: MNHEY and SVGAGI. The V and J ends lost 4 bases and 4 bases, in that order; junction bases with no gene match: 7. The CDR3 is 15 residues long. The DNA of the CDR3 is TGTGCCAGCAGTTCCGACGGGGGAGGGTACAATGAGCAGTTCTTC. Amino acid sequence: CASSSDGGGYNEQFF.

This clonotype has a count of ten or more. This chain joins TRBV7-8 and TRBJ2-3; no definite D call. The CDR3 is 12 residues long. The V end was cut by 1 base, the J end by 9 bases, with 8 bases between. Germline V gene data show CDR1 as SGHVS and CDR2 as FQNEAQ. The DNA for the CDR3 is TGTGCCAGCAGCTTAGGGGGTGGCACGCAGTATTTT. Protein product: CASSLGGGTQYF.

V usage is TRBV29-1 and J usage is TRBJ2-5, with a tentative D call TRBD1 (7 bases). The germline CDR1 and CDR2 sequences are SQVTM and ANQGSEA. Trimming removed 3 bases from V and 5 bases from J, with 10 bases in between. The length of the CDR3 is 12 residues. The CDR3 sequence is CSVETGRETQYF. The CDR3 DNA is TGCAGCGTTGAGACAGGGAGGGAGACCCAGTACTTC.

The V gene is TRBV11-2, the J gene TRBJ2-1, with TRBD1 identical over 12 bases. V was pared by 4 bases and J by 9 bases, with 13 bases of the junction left unmatched. Germline V CDR1 and CDR2: SGHAT, FQNNGV. This CDR3 has 17 residues. CDR3 sequence (DNA): TGTGCCAGCAGCTCATCCCTCCCGGGACAGGGGGCTTCTGAGCAGTTCTTC. This encodes CASSSSLPGQGASEQFF.

This clonotype has a handful of counts. V and J are TRBV20-1 and TRBJ2-3, with D possibly matching TRBD2 (5 bases). This CDR3 comprises 13 residues. CDR1 DFQATT and CDR2 SNEGSKA come from the germline V gene (reference sequence). V was cut by 3 bases and J by 1 base, with 8 bases left in between. DNA for the CDR3: TGCAGTGCTAGGGCCGGGGGCACAGATACGCAGTATTTT. This sequence encodes CSARAGGTDTQYF.

J is TRBJ2-7 and V is TRBV7-3, with 11 bases aligning to TRBD1. Germline V lookup: CDR1 SGHTA, CDR2 FQGTGA. The V segment lost 2 bases and the J segment 7 bases; nucleotides outside the gene matches: 7. CDR3 size: 15 residues. For the CDR3, the DNA is TGTGCCAGCAGCTTACCAGGACAGGGGGCCGGGGAGCAGTACTTC. This translates into CASSLPGQGAGEQYF.

The chain links TRBV6-2 or TRBV6-3 to TRBJ2-2; unclear D gene. V lost 6 bases, J lost 2 bases, and 19 bases lay in between. The CDR3 length is 17 residues. Germline-derived CDR1 and CDR2 are MNHEY and SVGEGT. CDR3 residues: CASRPILGNINTGELFF. CDR3 sequence (DNA): TGTGCCAGCAGACCGATACTGGGGAATATAAACACCGGGGAGCTGTTTTTT.

At least ten counts were recorded for this clonotype. This chain links TRBV18 with TRBJ2-6, with a possible D match to TRBD1 (5 bases). The CDR3 has 17 amino acids. In germline, CDR1 is KGHSH, CDR2 LQKENI. V was shortened by 8 bases and J by 0 bases, with 17 bases between the two germline ends. CDR3: CASAGQQKLSGANVLTF. CDR3 DNA: TGTGCCAGCGCAGGGCAGCAAAAGCTCTCTGGGGCCAACGTCCTGACTTTC.

This clonotype occurred a few times. V usage is TRBV3-1 and J usage is TRBJ2-7; 13 bases are shared with TRBD2. Germline V lookup: CDR1 LGHDT, CDR2 YNNKEL (reference sequence). The CDR3 covers 16 residues. The V and J ends lost 4 bases and 5 bases, in that order; junction bases with no gene match: 8. The DNA of the CDR3 is TGTGCCAGCAGCCTGGATCGGACTAGCGGGGGCCACGAGCAGTACTTC. Protein sequence: CASSLDRTSGGHEQYF.